This T cell receptor (beta chain) came from a study of chemoradiotherapy in HPV16-positive cancers. Study-level information: Candidate HPV-specific T-cell clones and common TCR motifs came from functional assays in a couple of HPV16-positive patients. Whole-study findings and limits: Non-HPV-specific T cells did not expand in tumors during treatment, whereas candidate HPV-specific clones and E7-related motifs did.

On this clone itself: Its antigen is undetermined.

Losses at the gene ends were 4 bases for V and 3 bases for J; bases not matched to a gene: 17. Germline lookup yields CDR1 KGHSH and CDR2 LQKENI. The CDR3 has 18 amino acids. Repeated repertoire sampling spanned the course of chemoradiotherapy. Clones were read by immunoSEQ multiplex PCR, and TCRdb kept only the in-frame ones, dropping some. The table shows around 53,000 clones, with more than 75% occurring only once. The sequence derives from a human donor with HPV-associated anogenital cancer. The rearrangement uses TRBV18 and TRBJ1-2, with 7 bases lining up with TRBD1. The material was blood, obtained from a patient who underwent chemoradiotherapy. The CDR3 nucleotides are TGTGCCAGCTCACTTATCGCAGGATCGACAGGGATCGACTATGGCTACACCTTC. The encoded protein is CASSLIAGSTGIDYGYTF.